This passage covers 30 T cell receptor beta chains from one sample sequenced in a study of ipilimumab plus nivolumab after autologous stem cell transplantation. Here immunoSEQ multiplex PCR was the method, and the copy in TCRdb shows in-frame clones only, minus some. The sample lists about 43,000 clones; around nine tenths were seen once. The sample here was PBMCs, taken in a trial of ipilimumab plus nivolumab as post-transplant consolidation. These TCRs come from a male donor with multiple myeloma.

This clone has only one observation. This chain uses TRBV18 with TRBJ2-1; D is perhaps TRBD2 (5 bases). Deletions cut 6 bases from V and 7 bases from J, with 19 bases between. Looked up from germline, CDR1 is KGHSH and CDR2 is LQKENI. This CDR3 is built from 15 residues. The CDR3 loop is CASSSSAGSGNEQFF. The CDR3 DNA reads TGTGCCAGCTCCTCCTCCGCCGGCTCGGGGAATGAGCAGTTCTTC.

As to this clone: Other DNA sequences in the same sample also yield this CDR3. The chain has TRBV4-2 and TRBJ2-7, with 8 positions matching TRBD2. Germline lookup yields CDR1 LGHNA and CDR2 YNFKEQ. Germline trimming cut 5 bases from V and 6 bases from J; bases unmatched to any gene: 15. This CDR3 is 16 amino acids long. The CDR3 DNA reads as TGTGCCAGCAGCGCAAGTGGGGCCAGCGGGAGCGGCGAGCAGTACTTC. Amino acids: CASSASGASGSGEQYF.

This clone was seen only once. The chain recombines TRBV19 with TRBJ1-1; 7 bases match TRBD1. Germline CDR1 reads LNHDA; CDR2 reads SQIVND (reference sequence). The length of the CDR3 is 14 residues. The V segment lost 6 bases and the J segment 0 bases; nucleotides outside the gene matches: 4. CDR3 residues: CASRSGQMNTEAFF. CDR3 bases: TGTGCCAGTAGGTCGGGACAGATGAACACTGAAGCTTTCTTT. Supplemented by reference TRBV19 and TRBJ1-1, the full variable domain reads DGGITQSPKYLFRKEGQNVTLSCEQNLNHDAMYWYRQDPGQGLRLIYYSQIVNDFQKGDIAEGYSVSREKKESFPLTVTSAQKNPTAFYLCASRSGQMNTEAFFGQGTRLTVV.

The gene calls are TRBV6-4 and TRBJ2-6; D remains ambiguous. Germline V CDR1 and CDR2: MRHNA, SNTAGT. Deletions cut 4 bases from V and 1 base from J, with 11 bases between. CDR3 length: 16 amino acids. CDR3 nucleotide sequence: TGTGCCAGCAGTGCGTACGGGCTGTCTGGGGCCAACGTCCTGACTTTC. Translated, it gives CASSAYGLSGANVLTF.

This chain uses TRBV7-8 with TRBJ2-7; D is unclear. There are 16 residues in the CDR3. Germline V gives CDR1 SGHVS, CDR2 FQNEAQ. V gave up 4 bases and J gave up 1 base, with 17 bases separating them. CDR3 region: CASSSPWQENSYEQYF. CDR3 coding DNA: TGTGCCAGCAGCTCCCCCTGGCAGGAAAATTCCTACGAGCAGTACTTC.

As for this clone: The germline gene is not matched at one end of the junction; a read error may be the cause. The sample contains more than one DNA sequence encoding this CDR3. The chain employs TRBV10-2 and TRBJ1-1, with D possibly TRBD1 on 6 matching bases. Germline CDR1 WSHSY, CDR2 SAAADI. This CDR3 is 14 amino acids long. In DNA, the CDR3 is TGCGCCAGTAGTGAAGGGGGGCTGAACACTGAAGCTTTCTTT. This translates into CASSEGGLNTEAFF.

The sample holds one count of this clone. The chain has TRBV15 and TRBJ1-2; 7 bases align to TRBD1. The trim removed 1 base at V and 4 bases at J, leaving 0 bases unmatched. CDR3 length: 13 amino acids. Germline-derived CDR1 and CDR2 are LNHNV and YYDKDF (reference sequence). The DNA of the CDR3 is TGTGCCACCAGCAGAGGACAGGGCTATGGCTACACCTTC. It is translated as CATSRGQGYGYTF.

This rearrangement joins TRBV9 to TRBJ2-3, with TRBD1 matching over 7 bases. This CDR3 comprises 14 residues. V lost 4 bases to trimming and J lost 4 bases; unmatched junction nucleotides: 6. Germline assignment: CDR1 SGDLS and CDR2 YYNGEE. This chain's CDR3 is CASSTRQGADTQYF. The CDR3 DNA sequence: TGTGCCAGCAGCACACGTCAGGGGGCAGATACGCAGTATTTT.

The genes are TRBV5-1 and TRBJ2-5; a possible D gene is TRBD2 (5 bases). V was shortened by 5 bases and J by 1 base, with 15 bases between the two germline ends. CDR3 size: 15 residues. CDR1 and CDR2 from the germline V gene are SGHRS and YFSETQ. CDR3 in DNA: TGCGCCAGCAGTAACGGGGATTTTCTCCAAGAGACCCAGTACTTC. It specifies CASSNGDFLQETQYF.

This clone was recorded once. The V call is TRBV21-1, the J call TRBJ1-5; the listed D gene, TRBD1, was not tested against the DNA. TRBV21-1 is a listed pseudogene. The CDR3 length is 16 residues. The CDR3 bases are TGTGCCAGCAGCAAAGGTACTTGGACCAGGGCCCAGCCCCAGCATTTT. This translates into CASSKGTWTRAQPQHF.

The chain uses TRBV6-5 and TRBJ2-5; 7 bases line up with TRBD1. CDR3 length: 15 amino acids. Losses at the gene ends were 11 bases for V and 5 bases for J; bases not matched to a gene: 17. From germline, CDR1 is MNHEY and CDR2 SVGAGI. The DNA of the CDR3 is TGTGCCTCATCAGACAGGGCCCCTCGGGCGGAGACCCAGTACTTC. It encodes CASSDRAPRAETQYF.

The chain joins TRBV4-2 to TRBJ1-2, with a tentative D call TRBD1 (5 bases). Germline lookup yields CDR1 LGHNA and CDR2 YNFKEQ. Trimming took 3 bases from V and 3 from J, leaving 11 bases between them. The CDR3 spans 14 residues. The CDR3 is CASSQGEWDYGYTF. CDR3 nucleotides: TGTGCCAGCAGCCAGGGGGAGTGGGACTATGGCTACACCTTC.

This clone was recorded once. The junction differs from germline at one of its ends, possibly a read error. The CDR3 region has the DNA TGTGCCAGCAGCATCCAGACAGGGGGCTCCCTCAGCTTC. Translating gives CASSIQTGGSLSF. The chain carries TRBV5-5 and TRBJ2-7; 10 bases line up with TRBD1. The CDR3 is made up of 13 amino acids. Germline V gene data show CDR1 as SGHKS and CDR2 as YYEKEE (reference sequence). The variable domain in full, completed from reference TRBV5-5 and TRBJ2-7, reads DAGVTQSPTHLIKTRGQQVTLRCSPISGHKSVSWYQQVLGQGPQFIFQYYEKEERGRGNFPDRFSARQFPNYSSELNVNALLLGDSALYLCASSIQTGGSLSFGPGTRLTVT.

The chain couples TRBV7-3 to TRBJ2-1; 7 bases are a match to TRBD2. The CDR3 covers 16 residues. Looked up from germline, CDR1 is SGHTA and CDR2 is FQGTGA. The V gene end was trimmed by 5 bases and the J gene end by 6 bases; junction bases not matched to a gene: 13. CDR3 in DNA: TGTGCCAGCAGCACGACTAGCCGGGAGATAAGCAATGAGCAGTTCTTC. Translating it yields CASSTTSREISNEQFF. The whole variable domain, filled in from reference TRBV7-3 and TRBJ2-1, reads GAGVSQTPSNKVTEKGKYVELRCDPISGHTALYWYRQSLGQGPEFLIYFQGTGAADDSGLPNDRFFAVRPEGSVSTLKIQRTERGDSAVYLCASSTTSREISNEQFFGPGTRLTVL.

This clone was observed a handful of times. This chain connects TRBV5-6 to TRBJ2-1; 8 bases map to TRBD1. The V and J ends lost 0 bases and 7 bases, in that order; junction bases with no gene match: 9. Germline V gene sequence: CDR1 SGHDT, CDR2 YYEEEE. CDR3 length: 16 amino acids. The CDR3, as DNA: TGTGCCAGCAGCTTGGCCGTGGACAGGGATTCAAATGAGCAGTTCTTC. This encodes CASSLAVDRDSNEQFF.

This chain links TRBV11-2 with TRBJ2-2; 12 bases map to TRBD1. Looked up from germline, CDR1 is SGHAT and CDR2 is FQNNGV. J gave up 3 bases and V 6 bases, and 8 bases lay outside the gene matches. This CDR3 contains 17 residues. CDR3 sequence: CASRPGTGGRDTGELFF. The CDR3 DNA reads as TGTGCCAGCAGACCCGGGACAGGGGGCCGGGACACCGGGGAGCTGTTTTTT. The variable domain in full, completed from reference TRBV11-2 and TRBJ2-2, reads EAGVAQSPRYKIIEKRQSVAFWCNPISGHATLYWYQQILGQGPKLLIQFQNNGVVDDSQLPKDRFSAERLKGVDSTLKIQPAKLEDSAVYLCASRPGTGGRDTGELFFGEGSRLTVL.

The rearrangement joins TRBV11-2 to TRBJ2-5; 8 nucleotides line up with TRBD2. The germline gives CDR1 SGHAT, CDR2 FQNNGV. With V trimmed by 5 bases and J by 2 bases, 7 bases remained unmatched. The CDR3 consists of 15 residues. The CDR3 sequence: CASSPLGLAQETQYF. In nucleotides, the CDR3 is TGTGCCAGCAGCCCCCTAGGACTAGCTCAAGAGACCCAGTACTTC.

The genes are TRBV19 and TRBJ1-6; D is unresolved. Trimming took 6 bases from V and 5 from J, leaving 20 bases between them. CDR1 is LNHDA, CDR2 SQIVND, per germline (reference sequence). The CDR3 sequence is 17 residues long. The CDR3 protein is CASRPGVGPGDNSPLHF. The CDR3 DNA sequence: TGTGCCAGTAGGCCCGGGGTCGGGCCTGGGGATAATTCACCCCTCCACTTT.

The chain couples TRBV7-2 to TRBJ2-1; the D call may be TRBD1 or TRBD2 (6 bases each). Germline loops: CDR1 SGHTA, CDR2 FQGNSA. Trimming took 1 base from V and 4 from J, leaving 11 bases between them. The CDR3 is 15 residues long. Written as DNA, the CDR3 is TGTGCCAGCAGCTTAGTCGGGGGCGGGTACAATGAGCAGTTCTTC. As protein: CASSLVGGGYNEQFF.

The genes are TRBV4-2 and TRBJ2-2; 10 positions agree with TRBD2. Germline CDR1 is LGHNA and CDR2 is YNFKEQ. The CDR3 contains 16 residues. Germline trimming cut 4 bases from V and 4 bases from J; bases unmatched to any gene: 6. CDR3 DNA sequence: TGTGCCAGCAGCCTGGGTCGGACTAGCGGCACCGGGGAGCTGTTTTTT. It yields the protein CASSLGRTSGTGELFF.

The genes are TRBV30 and TRBJ2-7; D could derive from TRBD1 or TRBD2 (5 bases each). Germline V gene data show CDR1 as GTSNPN and CDR2 as SVGIG (reference sequence). V was shortened by 3 bases and J by 4 bases, with 16 bases between the two germline ends. CDR3 size: 14 residues. CDR3 nucleotides: TGTGCCTGGAGCCGGGGACCTCTATCGTACGAGCAGTACTTC. The encoded protein is CAWSRGPLSYEQYF.

The chain employs TRBV6-1 and TRBJ2-2; TRBD1 matches at 8 bases. The CDR3 totals 13 residues. The germline V gene has CDR1 MNHNS and CDR2 SASEGT. Unmatched junction bases numbered 4, after V lost 4 bases and J lost 9 bases. This chain's CDR3 is CASSGTGKRELFF. The CDR3 DNA is TGTGCCAGCAGTGGGACAGGGAAAAGGGAGCTGTTTTTT.

The chain carries TRBV5-1 and TRBJ2-1; 9 bases map to TRBD1. The CDR3 is 15 amino acids. V lost 6 bases and J lost 6; bases outside the gene matches: 10. From germline, CDR1 is SGHRS and CDR2 YFSETQ. Written as DNA, the CDR3 is TGCGCCAGCAAGGTCTCCTCGGGACAGGGCAATGAGCAGTTCTTC. Translating gives CASKVSSGQGNEQFF. Looking up the rest from reference TRBV5-1 and TRBJ2-1 gives the full variable domain: KAGVTQTPRYLIKTRGQQVTLSCSPISGHRSVSWYQQTPGQGLQFLFEYFSETQRNKGNFPGRFSGRQFSNSRSEMNVSTLELGDSALYLCASKVSSGQGNEQFFGPGTRLTVL.

The chain recombines TRBV20-1 with TRBJ1-1; D is possibly TRBD1 (5 bases). This CDR3 has 11 amino acids. CDR1 is DFQATT, CDR2 SNEGSKA, per germline (reference sequence). Trimming pared 0 bases from V and 7 bases from J, leaving 6 bases between. CDR3 DNA sequence: TGCAGTGCTAGAGATAGGGGTGAAGCTTTCTTT. This sequence encodes CSARDRGEAFF.

This clone has just a few counts. Written as DNA, the CDR3 is TGTGCCAGCAGCTTGGTCGGTCAGCGGGAGCAGTACTTC. Encoded protein: CASSLVGQREQYF. The J gene is TRBJ2-7, the V gene TRBV5-4, with a possible D match to TRBD2 (5 bases). Germline CDR1 is SGHNT and CDR2 is YYREEE (reference sequence). This CDR3 has 13 residues. Between the trimmed V and J ends, which lost 0 bases and 7 bases, there was a span of 11 bases.

V gene TRBV18 combines with J gene TRBJ1-2; D gene ambiguous. V lost 1 base to trimming and J lost 5 bases, with 11 bases between them. This CDR3 spans 14 amino acids. Germline assignment: CDR1 KGHSH and CDR2 LQKENI. This CDR3 is CASSPQPGKYGYTF. As DNA, the CDR3 is TGTGCCAGCTCACCACAGCCTGGAAAATATGGCTACACCTTC.

This clone was seen only once. The CDR3: CASSDRYSNQPQHF. The CDR3 nucleotides read TGTGCCAGCAGTGACCGTTATAGCAATCAGCCCCAGCATTTT. The V call is TRBV27, the J call TRBJ1-5, with D unresolved. Germline values: CDR1 MNHEY, CDR2 SMNVEV (reference sequence). Between the trimmed V and J ends, which lost 5 bases and 0 bases, there was a span of 8 bases. The CDR3 spans 14 residues.

The gene calls are TRBV19 and TRBJ2-3; possibly TRBD1 for D (6 bases). Trimming removed 8 bases at V and 1 base at J, with 13 bases between. Germline CDR1 LNHDA, CDR2 SQIVND (reference sequence). This CDR3 is built from 14 residues. Here the CDR3 DNA reads TGTGCCAGTCTGGGAAACAGGGGCACAGATACGCAGTATTTT. Its protein product is CASLGNRGTDTQYF.

The chain has TRBV6-6 and TRBJ2-7; 10 nucleotides agree with TRBD2. Germline CDR1 is MNHNY and CDR2 is SVGAGI (reference sequence). V lost 2 bases and J lost 3; bases outside the gene matches: 4. CDR3 length: 15 amino acids. The CDR3: CASSYVAGGGYEQYF. CDR3 coding DNA: TGTGCCAGCAGTTACGTAGCGGGAGGAGGCTACGAGCAGTACTTC.

This clone was recorded a few times. The V gene is TRBV5-1, the J gene TRBJ2-5, with D hard to call. Trimming left V 4 bases short and J 5 bases short, with 18 bases between. Germline loops: CDR1 SGHRS, CDR2 YFSETQ. The CDR3 extends over 15 amino acids. The DNA for the CDR3 is TGCGCCAGCAGCCGACCACAATCGCGTCAGGAGACCCAGTACTTC. Its protein product is CASSRPQSRQETQYF.